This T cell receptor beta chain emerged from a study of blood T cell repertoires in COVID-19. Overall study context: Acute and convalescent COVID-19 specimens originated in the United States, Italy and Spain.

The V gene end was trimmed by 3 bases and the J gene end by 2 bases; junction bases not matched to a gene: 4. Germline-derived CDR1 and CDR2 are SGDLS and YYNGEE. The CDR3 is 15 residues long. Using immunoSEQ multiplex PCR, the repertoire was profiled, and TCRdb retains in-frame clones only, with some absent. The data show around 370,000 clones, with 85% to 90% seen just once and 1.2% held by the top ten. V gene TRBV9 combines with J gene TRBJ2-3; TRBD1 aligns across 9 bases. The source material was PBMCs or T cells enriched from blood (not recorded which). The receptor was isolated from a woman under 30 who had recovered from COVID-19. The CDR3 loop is CASSAGTGTTDTQYF. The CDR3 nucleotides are TGTGCCAGCAGCGCTGGGACAGGGACCACAGATACGCAGTATTTT.